Listed below are T cell receptor beta chains from one sample, sequenced in a study of T cells in Graves' hyperthyroidism and ophthalmopathy. TCRdb analysed the multiplex PCR reads with MiXCR anew, one entry per CDR3 protein. The sample lists approximately 600,000 distinct CDR3 sequences, under 15% occurring once. What was sequenced was blood. The origin of the receptors is a woman aged 40 to 49 with Graves' ophthalmopathy. Each CDR3 is given with its conserved first and last residue. A D gene is named only where the DNA matches it firmly. The size of a clone is reported for some rows only, either as once, few or many, or as a class for expanded clones.

NA	TRBV29-1	TRBJ2-7	NA	CSVQLSYEQYF	TGCAGCGTTCAATTGTCCTACGAGCAGTACTTC
NA	TRBV12-3/TRBV12-4	TRBJ2-2	many	CASSAQGYANTGELFF	TGTGCCAGCAGCGCACAGGGATACGCGAACACCGGGGAGCTGTTTTTT
NA	TRBV7-9	TRBJ2-5	many	CASSWGLGETQYF	TGTGCCAGCAGCTGGGGGCTGGGGGAGACCCAGTACTTC
NA	TRBV27	TRBJ2-3	NA	CASSLSRGGTDTQYF	TGTGCCAGCAGTTTATCAAGGGGGGGCACAGATACGCAGTATTTT
NA	TRBV7-9	TRBJ2-5	many	CASSWPPSTDQETQYF	TGTGCCAGCAGCTGGCCCCCTTCGACAGACCAAGAGACCCAGTACTTC
NA	TRBV28	TRBJ1-1	many	CASRIPTTEAFF	TGTGCCAGCAGAATTCCAACAACTGAAGCTTTCTTT
TRBD1	TRBV5-4	TRBJ2-7	many	CASSRGTGPSYEQYF	TGTGCCAGCAGCCGAGGGACAGGACCCTCCTACGAGCAGTACTTC
TRBD1	TRBV10-3	TRBJ2-5	many	CAIAGQGQGETQYF	TGTGCCATAGCTGGACAGGGGCAAGGAGAGACCCAGTACTTC
NA	TRBV20-1	TRBJ1-1	few	CSARGFDTEAFF	TGCAGTGCGAGGGGTTTTGACACTGAAGCTTTCTTT
TRBD1	TRBV6-2/TRBV6-3	TRBJ2-7	many	CASKGQDGFYEQYF	TGTGCCAGCAAAGGACAGGATGGGTTCTACGAGCAGTACTTC
TRBD1	TRBV19	TRBJ2-7	NA	CASSASDRSYEQYF	TGTGCCAGTAGTGCTTCGGACAGGAGCTACGAGCAGTACTTC
NA	TRBV12-3/TRBV12-4	TRBJ2-7	NA	CASSPSFVSFGEQYF	TGTGCCAGCAGCCCCTCCTTCGTGTCTTTTGGCGAGCAGTACTTC
TRBD1	TRBV2	TRBJ2-2	many	CASRDRGSFTGELFF	TGTGCCAGCCGGGACAGGGGTTCATTCACCGGGGAGCTGTTTTTT
TRBD1	TRBV5-1	TRBJ1-1	NA	CASSPGQGLLLFAFF	TGCGCCAGCAGCCCCGGACAGGGCCTCCTCTTGTTCGCTTTCTTT
NA	TRBV6-5	TRBJ2-5	many	CASSYARAETQYF	TGTGCCAGCAGTTACGCCAGGGCAGAGACCCAGTACTTC
TRBD1	TRBV12-3/TRBV12-4	TRBJ2-7	many	CASSPRQTGGVSYEQYF	TGTGCCAGCAGTCCGCGGCAGACAGGGGGCGTCTCCTACGAGCAGTACTTC
NA	TRBV6-5	TRBJ2-7	many	CASSYSMGGSSSYEQYF	TGTGCCAGCAGTTACTCGATGGGGGGTTCCTCGTCCTACGAGCAGTACTTC
NA	TRBV20-1	TRBJ2-7	many	CSASGDTPYEQYF	TGCAGTGCTAGTGGGGACACCCCCTACGAGCAGTACTTC
TRBD2	TRBV5-1	TRBJ2-5	many	CASSKTSGGRETQYF	TGCGCCAGCAGCAAGACTAGCGGGGGCCGGGAGACCCAGTACTTC
NA	TRBV12-3/TRBV12-4	TRBJ2-2	few	CASSRVQGIGELFF	TGTGCCAGCAGCCGGGTTCAGGGAATCGGGGAGCTGTTTTTT
NA	TRBV6-2/TRBV6-3	TRBJ1-5	NA	CASSYWGNPQHF	TGTGCCAGCAGTTACTGGGGGAACCCCCAGCATTTT
TRBD1	TRBV9	TRBJ2-2	many	CASSVGRGLDTGELFF	TGTGCCAGCAGCGTAGGAAGGGGGCTCGACACCGGGGAGCTGTTTTTT
TRBD1	TRBV4-3	TRBJ1-1	NA	CASSPRGISTEAFF	TGCGCCAGCAGTCCCAGGGGGATTAGCACTGAAGCTTTCTTT
NA	TRBV2	TRBJ1-1	many	CASKAGNTEAFF	TGTGCCAGCAAGGCAGGGAACACTGAAGCTTTCTTT
NA	TRBV28	TRBJ2-7	many	CASSRPGLEYEQYF	TGTGCCAGCAGTCGACCGGGACTCGAATACGAGCAGTACTTC
TRBD2	TRBV7-6	TRBJ2-5	many	CASSQGGLATETQYF	TGTGCCAGCAGCCAAGGCGGACTAGCGACAGAGACCCAGTACTTC
NA	TRBV30	TRBJ2-5	many	CAWSVFSEETQYF	TGTGCCTGGAGTGTATTTTCTGAAGAGACCCAGTACTTC
TRBD1	TRBV30	TRBJ2-7	few	CAWMRQGANEQYF	TGTGCCTGGATGAGACAGGGGGCAAACGAGCAGTACTTC
NA	TRBV6-2/TRBV6-3	TRBJ1-1	many	CASSYSAGSTTSLGEAFF	TGTGCCAGCAGTTACTCGGCGGGATCCACCACCTCTCTGGGTGAAGCTTTCTTT
TRBD1	TRBV14	TRBJ2-2	NA	CASSLPGTANTGELFF	TGTGCCAGCAGCCTCCCCGGGACAGCGAACACCGGGGAGCTGTTTTTT
TRBD1	TRBV2	TRBJ1-2	few	CASRRDSGYGYTF	TGTGCCAGCCGACGGGACAGCGGCTATGGCTACACCTTC
NA	TRBV6-5	TRBJ2-2	many	CASSTPYKPGELFF	TGTGCCAGCAGTACCCCTTATAAGCCCGGGGAGCTGTTTTTT
NA	TRBV12-3/TRBV12-4	TRBJ2-7	many	CASSEFQPGLILQYF	TGTGCCAGCAGTGAATTCCAGCCGGGGCTGATTTTGCAGTACTTC
TRBD1	TRBV6-2/TRBV6-3	TRBJ1-1	few	CASGLKRQGEAFF	TGTGCCAGCGGCTTGAAACGACAGGGGGAAGCTTTCTTT
NA	TRBV28	TRBJ2-7	many	CASSSVGAGLSYEQYF	TGTGCCAGCAGTTCCGTGGGGGCAGGTCTCTCCTACGAGCAGTACTTC
NA	TRBV6-1	TRBJ2-2	many	CASSEWTEMTGELFF	TGTGCCAGCTCTGAATGGACAGAAATGACCGGGGAGCTGTTTTTT
NA	TRBV6-1	TRBJ2-7	NA	CASSISGTDRKQYF	TGTGCCAGCAGCATATCCGGGACGGATAGAAAGCAGTACTTC
NA	TRBV7-9	TRBJ2-2	many	CASSLDPLNTGELFF	TGTGCCAGCAGCTTAGATCCCCTGAACACCGGGGAGCTGTTTTTT
TRBD1	TRBV20-1	TRBJ1-2	many	CSARWRGQLIYGYTF	TGCAGTGCTAGGTGGAGGGGACAGCTGATCTATGGCTACACCTTC
TRBD1	TRBV6-1	TRBJ2-2	NA	CAAGQGPSNTGELFF	TGTGCCGCAGGACAGGGGCCATCGAACACCGGGGAGCTGTTTTTT
TRBD2	TRBV29-1	TRBJ2-5	NA	CSAEGGTSGTKTQYF	TGCAGCGCCGAAGGTGGGACTAGCGGGACAAAGACCCAGTACTTC
NA	TRBV28	TRBJ2-5	many	CASSGGRGVQETQYF	TGTGCCAGCAGTGGGGGACGGGGCGTACAAGAGACCCAGTACTTC
NA	TRBV11-2	TRBJ2-5	NA	CASSLDGETGETQYF	TGTGCCAGCAGCTTAGATGGAGAAACGGGGGAGACCCAGTACTTC
NA	TRBV4-1	TRBJ1-2	NA	CASSQQGYNYGYTF	TGCGCCAGCAGCCAACAGGGTTATAACTATGGCTACACCTTC
TRBD1	TRBV28	TRBJ2-5	many	CASSFYGQGDLQETQYF	TGTGCCAGCAGTTTTTATGGGCAGGGGGACCTCCAAGAGACCCAGTACTTC
TRBD1	TRBV19	TRBJ2-7	many	CASSIVGQGSYEQYF	TGTGCCAGTAGTATAGTCGGACAGGGATCCTACGAGCAGTACTTC
TRBD1	TRBV5-1	TRBJ1-2	NA	CASSLTGDRTFFGYTF	TGCGCCAGCAGCTTGACCGGGGACAGGACCTTTTTTGGCTACACCTTC
NA	TRBV6-2/TRBV6-3	TRBJ1-5	NA	CASSFTLGQPQHF	TGTGCCAGCAGCTTTACGTTGGGTCAGCCCCAGCATTTT
NA	TRBV6-1	TRBJ1-1	many	CASDASRTMNTEAFF	TGTGCCAGCGACGCCTCTAGGACAATGAACACTGAAGCTTTCTTT